The 16 T cell receptor beta chains reported below all come from one sample, sequenced in a study of blood T cell repertoires in COVID-19 (TCRdb year 2020). The library was prepared using the immunoSEQ multiplex PCR assay. TCRdb's version of the immuneACCESS table is confined to in-frame rearrangements and falls short of the full clone set. An unresolved V gene accounts for under half of the shortfall where checked; the remainder is of unknown origin. A total of about 120,000 clones appear in this sample, 85% to 90% of them only once. The ten largest account for around 4% of the sample. Sequenced: peripheral blood. These receptors were obtained from a man in his fifties or sixties with acute or convalescent COVID-19.

This sequence joins TRBV13 and TRBJ1-1; D not certain. This CDR3 has 14 residues. Germline V lookup: CDR1 PRHDT, CDR2 FYEKMQ (reference sequence). V was trimmed by 2 bases and J by 5 bases, leaving 12 bases between them. The CDR3 sequence: CASSLSDSGTEAFF. The CDR3, as DNA: TGTGCCAGCAGCTTATCGGATTCAGGTACTGAAGCTTTCTTT.

The V call is TRBV7-9, the J call TRBJ2-1; possible D gene TRBD2, 5 bases. The CDR3 covers 15 residues. Germline V CDR1 and CDR2: SEHNR, FQNEAQ (reference sequence). Trimming cost V 6 bases and J 4 bases, with 16 bases left between them. DNA for the CDR3: TGTGCCAGCAGGCGTAGTGAACTAGAGTACAATGAGCAGTTCTTC. Translated: CASRRSELEYNEQFF. The variable domain in full, with the rest retrieved from reference TRBV7-9 and TRBJ2-1, is DTGVSQNPRHKITKRGQNVTFRCDPISEHNRLYWYRQTLGQGPEFLTYFQNEAQLEKSRLLSDRFSAERPKGSFSTLEIQRTEQGDSAMYLCASRRSELEYNEQFFGPGTRLTVL.

The rearrangement joins TRBV6-6 to TRBJ2-7, with D tentatively TRBD2 (6 bases). The length of the CDR3 is 16 residues. The V gene's germline CDR1 is MNHNY and CDR2 SVGAGI (reference sequence). V gave up 0 bases and J gave up 0 bases, with 12 bases separating them. CDR3 residues: CASSYSLRDPSYEQYF. Written as DNA, the CDR3 is TGTGCCAGCAGTTACTCGTTGCGGGACCCCTCCTACGAGCAGTACTTC.

This chain connects TRBV7-9 to TRBJ2-1; 9 bases align to TRBD1. CDR1 SEHNR and CDR2 FQNEAQ come from the germline V gene (reference sequence). Losses at the gene ends were 4 bases for V and 0 bases for J; bases not matched to a gene: 1. The CDR3 loop spans 15 amino acids. This CDR3 reads CASSSTGGSYNEQFF. The DNA for the CDR3 is TGTGCCAGCAGCTCGACAGGGGGCTCCTACAATGAGCAGTTCTTC.

The CDR3 nucleotides read TGTGCCAGCAGTTTAGAGGTTGAGGGTAGGACTGAAGCTTTCTTT. Protein sequence: CASSLEVEGRTEAFF. The chain has TRBV28 and TRBJ1-1; no reliable D call. V shed 2 bases and J shed 5 bases, with 15 bases lying between them. Germline CDR1 is MDHEN and CDR2 is SYDVKM. The CDR3 has 15 residues.

The V gene is TRBV20-1, the J gene TRBJ2-7, with D maybe TRBD1 (5 bases). V lost 6 bases and J 4 bases, leaving 10 bases between the germline ends. The germline V gene has CDR1 DFQATT and CDR2 SNEGSKA (reference sequence). The CDR3 spans 11 residues. The CDR3 DNA is TGCAGTGCAGAACAGGAGTACGAGCAGTACTTC. Translating it yields CSAEQEYEQYF.

This clone was counted once. V gene TRBV7-2 combines with J gene TRBJ1-2, with TRBD1 matching 7 bases. CDR1 and CDR2 (germline): SGHTA, FQGNSA. CDR3 size: 15 residues. Losses at the gene ends were 5 bases for V and 4 bases for J; bases not matched to a gene: 10. The CDR3 DNA sequence: TGTGCCAGCAGCGCGACCGGGACAGACGCCTATGGCTACACCTTC. Protein: CASSATGTDAYGYTF.

The V gene is TRBV28, the J gene TRBJ2-5; no firm D call. The CDR3 is made up of 13 amino acids. In germline, CDR1 is MDHEN, CDR2 SYDVKM. Trimming left V 4 bases short and J 5 bases short, with 11 bases between. This CDR3 is CASSSGAGETQYF. The CDR3 nucleotides read TGTGCCAGCAGTTCCGGTGCCGGGGAGACCCAGTACTTC.

CDR3 protein: CSVRTGSSYNEQFF. The CDR3 nucleotides read TGCAGCGTGCGGACAGGGAGCTCCTACAATGAGCAGTTCTTC. The chain carries TRBV29-1 and TRBJ2-1, with TRBD1 identical over 8 bases. Germline values: CDR1 SQVTM, CDR2 ANQGSEA. J was trimmed by 0 bases and V by 6 bases; bases with no gene match: 4. The CDR3 loop spans 14 amino acids.

The V and J genes are TRBV28 and TRBJ2-7; 11 nucleotides line up with TRBD2. This CDR3 has 15 residues. Germline loops: CDR1 MDHEN, CDR2 SYDVKM. The trim removed 6 bases at V and 4 bases at J, leaving 8 bases unmatched. CDR3 DNA: TGTGCCAGCAGACCTCAACTAGCGGGAGAATACGAGCAGTACTTC. It encodes CASRPQLAGEYEQYF.

The chain joins TRBV5-1 to TRBJ1-4; tentative D call: TRBD1 (6 bases). The ends were cut back, 2 bases at V and 3 bases at J, with 11 bases in the middle. This CDR3 spans 15 amino acids. Germline values: CDR1 SGHRS, CDR2 YFSETQ. The CDR3: CASSLNRAANEKLFF. The CDR3 nucleotides read TGCGCCAGCAGCTTAAACAGGGCAGCTAATGAAAAACTGTTTTTT.

The chain uses TRBV7-9 and TRBJ2-1; a possible D gene is TRBD2 (6 bases). V was pared by 3 bases and J by 1 base, with 7 bases between. The CDR3 is 14 residues long. Germline-derived CDR1 and CDR2 are SEHNR and FQNEAQ (reference sequence). As DNA, the CDR3 is TGTGCCAGCAGCTTGGGGACTTCCTACAATGAGCAGTTCTTC. It encodes CASSLGTSYNEQFF.

This chain uses TRBV7-2 with TRBJ1-5; D might be TRBD1 (6 bases). Germline assignment: CDR1 SGHTA and CDR2 FQGNSA. Trimming took 5 bases from V and 7 from J, leaving 12 bases between them. This CDR3 has 13 residues. CDR3 nucleotides: TGTGCCAGCAGCAACAACAGGGAACAGCCCCAGCATTTT. Its translation is CASSNNREQPQHF.

The chain couples TRBV7-6 to TRBJ2-7; TRBD2 might be the D (5 bases). V shed 5 bases and J shed 1 base, with 15 bases lying between them. The CDR3 length is 15 residues. Germline CDR1 reads SGHVS; CDR2 reads FNYEAQ. The CDR3 protein is CASSPNPGKSYEQYF. The CDR3 DNA follows: TGTGCCAGCAGCCCCAACCCCGGGAAGTCCTACGAGCAGTACTTC.

The chain combines TRBV13 with TRBJ1-5; tentative D call: TRBD1 (5 bases). Germline loops: CDR1 PRHDT, CDR2 FYEKMQ (reference sequence). The CDR3 totals 16 residues. Between the trimmed V and J ends, which lost 4 bases and 3 bases, there was a span of 16 bases. The CDR3 nucleotides read TGTGCCAGCAGCTCCGGTGATGGGGCAAACAATCAGCCCCAGCATTTT. Its translation: CASSSGDGANNQPQHF.

The CDR3 region has the DNA TGTGCCAGCAGCTTAGAGCTCCAAGAGACCCAGTACTTC. It encodes CASSLELQETQYF. V and J are TRBV5-6 and TRBJ2-5; D is unclear. This CDR3 spans 13 amino acids. The V and J ends lost 2 bases and 1 base respectively, with 6 bases between them. Germline V CDR1 and CDR2: SGHDT, YYEEEE. The variable domain in full, completed from reference TRBV5-6 and TRBJ2-5, reads DAGVTQSPTHLIKTRGQQVTLRCSPKSGHDTVSWYQQALGQGPQFIFQYYEEEERQRGNFPDRFSGHQFPNYSSELNVNALLLGDSALYLCASSLELQETQYFGPGTRLLVL.